Given below is one TCR beta chain in context. Here immunoSEQ multiplex PCR was the method, and the copy in TCRdb shows in-frame clones only, minus some. Here the sample spans more than 9,500 clones, more than 65% being singletons. The source of the sample is a study of sequential checkpoint blockade in melanoma. Study-wide background: Patients were randomized 1:1 to nivolumab-then-ipilimumab or ipilimumab-then-nivolumab first-line.

The germline gives CDR1 MNHEY, CDR2 SMNVEV (reference sequence). The CDR3 runs to 14 residues. The V end was cut by 5 bases, the J end by 5 bases, with 13 bases between. Described treatment: randomized to nivolumab then ipilimumab (arm A) or the reverse (arm B). The sample here was CD8+ T cells sorted from blood (inferred from file names), taken from a patient given nivolumab and ipilimumab in sequence. The V gene is TRBV27, the J gene TRBJ2-1; D gene uncertain. This receptor was identified in a human donor with melanoma. CDR3 bases: TGTGCCAGCAGTCGGATACCCGGAGACAATGAGCAGTTCTTC. As protein: CASSRIPGDNEQFF.